This TCR beta chain was identified during a study of blood T cell repertoires in COVID-19. The CDR3 has 16 residues. With 5 bases clipped from V and 1 base from J, the junction kept 5 bases outside the gene matches. The germline CDR1 and CDR2 sequences are MNHEY and SMNVEV (reference sequence). Produced via immunoSEQ multiplex PCR; TCRdb's table is partial and in-frame only. The sample has just over 300,000 clones; about 87% are singletons. The rearrangement joins TRBV27 to TRBJ2-2, with 9 bases identical to TRBD1. This receptor was identified in a woman younger than 30 who had recovered from COVID-19. The sample comprised PBMCs or T cells enriched from blood (not recorded which). CDR3 in DNA: TGTGCCAGCAGTCGAAACAGGGGGCTGAACACCGGGGAGCTGTTTTTT. It is translated as CASSRNRGLNTGELFF.